This is a list of T cell receptor beta chains from one sample in a study of T-cell reconstitution after alpha-beta-depleted transplantation in children. Via MiXCR, TCRdb re-called the PCR reads, giving one row per CDR3 protein. Seen here are 60,000 to 100,000 distinct CDR3 sequences, roughly 18% observed once, and the top ten hold roughly half. The sample was PBMCs, mostly from graft donor cells, taken 360 days after TCRalphabeta/CD19-depleted stem cell transplant. The source is a male patient aged 2 to 10 who had a stem cell transplant for acute lymphoblastic leukemia, so the T cells may come from the graft donor. CDR3s include the opening cysteine and the closing phenylalanine or tryptophan.

J: TRBJ2-1; V: TRBV12-5; CDR3: CASGLVHQGHNEQFF
J: TRBJ2-7; V: TRBV24-1; CDR3: CATSEDRTYEQYF
J: TRBJ1-3; V: TRBV7-2; CDR3: CASSLAYRGMGGNTIYF
J: TRBJ1-1; V: TRBV7-9; CDR3: CASSRWGETGALGSFF
J: TRBJ2-2; V: TRBV5-1; CDR3: CASSWAGELFF
J: TRBJ1-2; V: TRBV20-1; CDR3: CSAAGGWGYTF
J: TRBJ1-2; V: TRBV5-1; CDR3: CASSSRPGGGGYTF
J: TRBJ1-6; V: TRBV6-6; CDR3: CASKWTVAYNSPLHF
J: TRBJ2-3; V: TRBV27; CDR3: CATRDGGTDTQYF
J: TRBJ1-2; V: TRBV21-1; CDR3: CASSKEFGYTF
J: TRBJ2-2; V: TRBV29-1; CDR3: CSVQGASGRRATGELFF
J: TRBJ2-5; V: TRBV12-3/TRBV12-4; CDR3: CASRRGWQTQYF
J: TRBJ2-1; V: TRBV11-1; CDR3: CASSLNRGAGNNEQFF
J: TRBJ2-3; V: TRBV5-1; CDR3: CASSLLWSTDTQYF
J: TRBJ2-1; V: TRBV10-3; CDR3: CAISEKNREVPYNEQFF
J: TRBJ2-7; V: TRBV10-3; CDR3: CAIRGSSYEQYF
J: TRBJ2-7; V: TRBV12-3/TRBV12-4; CDR3: CASSLAGSSYEQYF